The entry below describes one T cell receptor beta chain. What it recognizes is unknown. The protocol was immunoSEQ multiplex PCR, while the TCRdb copy is restricted to in-frame clones and leaves out a portion. This repertoire shows about 170,000 clones, 93% found once; its top ten account for approximately 3.9%. The sample originates from a study of T cell responses to AZD1222 COVID-19 vaccine. Findings and limits, study-wide: Across spike, vaccine-associated CD4 TCRs were found, dominant at 160-218 and 743-854. The study sampled repertoires only after the peak T cell response.

The TCR sequence derives from an adult in good health. The specimen comprised peripheral blood, sampled on day 0 of AZD1222 vaccination.

The CDR3 DNA sequence: TGCGCCAGCAGCTTGGCGAGGGGGACCTATAATTCACCCCTCCACTTT. Translating it yields CASSLARGTYNSPLHF. This chain connects TRBV5-1 to TRBJ1-6; tentatively, D is TRBD1 (6 bases). CDR1 SGHRS and CDR2 YFSETQ come from the germline V gene. Trimming pared 0 bases from V and 2 bases from J, leaving 9 bases between. CDR3 size: 16 residues.